The 14 T cell receptor beta chains below come from one sample, sequenced in a study of T cell repertoires in cytomegalovirus infection. TCRdb re-called the reads through MiXCR, storing one row per CDR3 protein. This repertoire shows roughly 640,000 distinct CDR3 sequences, less than 25% found once; its top ten account for around 7.6%. The sequencing sample was made of CD8+ T cells from PBMCs. These receptors came from a human donor in good health (CMV status not recorded). Some clones in this sample may be carry-over from other donors' samples.

This clonotype was recorded at least ten times. This sequence joins TRBV6-2 or TRBV6-3 and TRBJ2-1, with D unresolved. Germline-derived CDR1 and CDR2 are MNHEY and SVGEGT. The V and J ends lost 0 bases and 6 bases respectively, with 6 bases between them. The CDR3 is 13 amino acids. DNA of the CDR3: TGTGCCAGCAGTTACTCGAGCAGCAATGAGCAGTTCTTC. This translates into CASSYSSSNEQFF.

The chain is built from TRBV28 and TRBJ1-4; unclear D gene. V lost 10 bases and J 5 bases, leaving 14 bases between the germline ends. CDR1 is MDHEN, CDR2 SYDVKM, per germline. The CDR3 spans 13 residues. In nucleotides, the CDR3 is TGTGCCACCCGAAAAAGACGAAATGAAAAACTGTTTTTT. Encoded protein: CATRKRRNEKLFF.

This clonotype was found many times. The chain combines TRBV12-3 or TRBV12-4 with TRBJ2-1, with a tentative D call TRBD2 (5 bases). Trimming cost V 8 bases and J 0 bases, with 8 bases left between them. The length of the CDR3 is 13 residues. The CDR3 region has the DNA TGTGCCAGCGGCCGGGGCTCCTACAATGAGCAGTTCTTC. It yields the protein CASGRGSYNEQFF.

Ten or more counts support this clonotype. The chain has TRBV29-1 and TRBJ2-1; D unclear. Germline V gene lookup returns CDR1 SQVTM and CDR2 ANQGSEA. This CDR3 is 13 amino acids long. V was shortened by 6 bases and J by 14 bases, with 23 bases between the two germline ends. The CDR3, as DNA: TGCAGCGTCGCCCCCGGGTTAAGGGCCCTGAAGTTCTTC. Its protein is CSVAPGLRALKFF.

Many counts were recorded for this clonotype. This chain joins TRBV7-9 and TRBJ2-1, with 9 bases identical to TRBD1. The CDR3 spans 16 residues. Germline loops: CDR1 SEHNR, CDR2 FQNEAQ (reference sequence). The ends lost 5 bases at V and 1 base at J; junction bases unmatched: 6. CDR3 in amino acids: CASSARDRASYNEQFF. CDR3 DNA: TGTGCCAGCAGCGCGCGGGACAGGGCGTCCTACAATGAGCAGTTCTTC.

In this sample, this clonotype turned up a few times. The chain carries TRBV4-3 and TRBJ1-1; D is possibly TRBD1 (5 bases). Germline values: CDR1 LGHNA, CDR2 YSLEER. V was pared by 0 bases and J by 0 bases, with 11 bases between. The CDR3 totals 16 residues. The CDR3 DNA sequence: TGCGCCAGCAGCCAAGATCGGGGCGCCATGAACACTGAAGCTTTCTTT. This codes for CASSQDRGAMNTEAFF.

This clonotype was seen ten or more times. The rearrangement uses TRBV6-1 and TRBJ1-2; tentatively, D is TRBD1 (6 bases). The CDR3 runs 13 residues. Germline V lookup: CDR1 MNHNS, CDR2 SASEGT. V gave up 5 bases and J gave up 4 bases, with 11 bases separating them. The CDR3 region is CASSLTGLYGYTF. The DNA of the CDR3 is TGTGCCAGCAGTTTGACAGGCCTCTATGGCTACACCTTC.

This chain connects TRBV19 to TRBJ2-1; D gene ambiguous. V was cut by 1 base and J by 3 bases, with 10 bases left in between. This CDR3 contains 15 residues. Germline loops: CDR1 LNHDA, CDR2 SQIVND (reference sequence). The CDR3 DNA reads as TGTGCCAGTAGTATAGCCAGTACCTACTACAATGAGCAGTTCTTC. Amino acids: CASSIASTYYNEQFF. Filled out from reference TRBV19 and TRBJ2-1, the complete variable domain reads DGGITQSPKYLFRKEGQNVTLSCEQNLNHDAMYWYRQDPGQGLRLIYYSQIVNDFQKGDIAEGYSVSREKKESFPLTVTSAQKNPTAFYLCASSIASTYYNEQFFGPGTRLTVL.

The chain couples TRBV13 to TRBJ2-1; tentative D call: TRBD2 (6 bases). The CDR3 is made up of 17 amino acids. Looked up from germline, CDR1 is PRHDT and CDR2 is FYEKMQ (reference sequence). Trimming cost V 5 bases and J 8 bases, with 25 bases left between them. In nucleotides, the CDR3 is TGTGCCAGCAGCCTATACCCTGGCGGGACGGCGGAGGATGAGCAGTTCTTC. Amino acids: CASSLYPGGTAEDEQFF.

The gene calls are TRBV5-6 and TRBJ2-1; no definite D call. Germline V gene sequence: CDR1 SGHDT, CDR2 YYEEEE. V lost 0 bases, J lost 8 bases, and 12 bases lay in between. This CDR3 has 14 amino acids. In DNA, the CDR3 is TGTGCCAGCAGCTTGGATCGACCCTCCTATGAGCAGTTCTTC. Translating it yields CASSLDRPSYEQFF. The whole variable domain, filled in from reference TRBV5-6 and TRBJ2-1, reads DAGVTQSPTHLIKTRGQQVTLRCSPKSGHDTVSWYQQALGQGPQFIFQYYEEEERQRGNFPDRFSGHQFPNYSSELNVNALLLGDSALYLCASSLDRPSYEQFFGPGTRLTVL.

The chain carries TRBV4-1 and TRBJ1-6; no definite D call. Trimming left V 0 bases short and J 6 bases short, with 12 bases between. This CDR3 has 16 residues. The germline gives CDR1 MGHRA, CDR2 YSYEKL. The CDR3: CASSQEVQATNSPLHF. In DNA, the CDR3 is TGCGCCAGCAGCCAAGAAGTGCAGGCCACTAATTCACCCCTCCACTTT.

This clonotype has a handful of counts. The gene calls are TRBV12-5 and TRBJ2-2; 7 nucleotides align to TRBD1. This CDR3 has 15 amino acids. Trimming took 6 bases from V and 1 from J; bases not matched to a gene: 5. CDR1 is LGHNT and CDR2 is FRNRAP in the germline V gene. This CDR3 is CASGYTGVNTGELFF. The CDR3 DNA follows: TGTGCTAGTGGCTATACAGGGGTGAACACCGGGGAGCTGTTTTTT.

The chain joins TRBV27 to TRBJ1-6, with TRBD1 as a possible D gene (6 bases). The CDR3 has 13 residues. Trimming took off 5 bases at V and 9 bases at J, with 11 bases between the two ends. Germline V gene lookup returns CDR1 MNHEY and CDR2 SMNVEV (reference sequence). CDR3 residues: CASSPGVASPLHF. As DNA, the CDR3 is TGTGCCAGCAGTCCAGGGGTGGCTTCACCCCTCCACTTT.

For this clonotype: At one of its ends the junction is not consistent with the germline gene, which may arise from a read error. The chain combines TRBV11-2 with TRBJ1-1, with D tentatively TRBD1 (5 bases). Germline V gene lookup returns CDR1 SGHAT and CDR2 FQNNGV. This CDR3 is built from 11 residues. The CDR3 region has the DNA TGTACCAGCAGCTGGGGGGACGAAGCTTTCTTT. It encodes CTSSWGDEAFF. The full variable domain, its missing parts supplied by reference TRBV11-2 and TRBJ1-1, is EAGVAQSPRYKIIEKRQSVAFWCNPISGHATLYWYQQILGQGPKLLIQFQNNGVVDDSQLPKDRFSAERLKGVDSTLKIQPAKLEDSAVYLCTSSWGDEAFFGQGTRLTVV.